Reported below is one T cell receptor beta chain. Its antigen remains unidentified. The source of the sample is a study of T cells in narcolepsy. Points from the study as a whole: Blood of same and different patients, but not healthy controls, reportedly held recurring autoreactive clonotypes. Same-patient CSF and blood CD4+ T cell clonotypes included HCRT-specific and TRIB2-specific autoreactive ones.

V was trimmed by 0 bases and J by 0 bases, leaving 6 bases between them. Germline V gene sequence: CDR1 SGHRS, CDR2 YFSETQ. The CDR3 contains 14 residues. Sequencing used immunoSEQ multiplex PCR; TCRdb keeps in-frame clones, though not all of them. The table has about 29,000 clones, more than 70% seen once. This TCR derives from a human donor in good health. The specimen sequenced was memory (CD45RA-) CD4+ T cells from blood. The gene calls are TRBV5-1 and TRBJ2-5, with a weak D call TRBD1 (5 bases). The CDR3 region has the DNA TGCGCCAGCAGCTTGGGACAGTACCAAGAGACCCAGTACTTC. The encoded protein is CASSLGQYQETQYF.